The clone carrying this T cell receptor beta chain occurred many times. Its specificity is unknown. The authors distributed each subset's genomic DNA evenly over several immunoSEQ plates. Around 30,000 T cell genomes (approximately 0.2 ug DNA) went into each sorted-subset replicate. Profiled with immunoSEQ multiplex PCR; TCRdb holds only in-frame clones, not every one. This table holds approximately 100,000 clones, around two thirds found once. This sample is drawn from a study of shared clonotypes between healthy human individuals. What CD8 memory combined were CD45RO+ cells and CCR7-negative CD45RA+ TemRA cells. This CDR3 contains 15 residues. The V gene lost 7 bases and the J gene lost 8 bases, with 21 bases spanning the gap. CDR1 LNHDA and CDR2 SQIVND come from the germline V gene (reference sequence). Regarding the study as a whole: Clonotype sharing among donors likely depends on sequencing depth.

This receptor was identified in a man in his thirties or forties in good health. The V and J genes are TRBV19 and TRBJ2-1, with D maybe TRBD2 (5 bases). The sequenced sample was memory CD8+ T cells sorted from blood. Subset described: CD45RO+ cells pooled with CCR7-negative TemRA cells. The CDR3 region is CASTEGIGSFDEQFF. The DNA of the CDR3 is TGTGCCAGTACCGAGGGAATTGGGTCATTTGATGAGCAGTTCTTC.